Below, 4 T cell receptor beta chains from the same sample are listed, as sequenced in a study of patients and donors after allogeneic stem cell transplantation. Each CDR3 protein is one row after TCRdb ran MiXCR on the RT-PCR reads. This sample has about 89,000 distinct CDR3 sequences, with under 50% found just once. The sequencing input was blood, either unsorted or a sorted T cell fraction (not recorded which). Receptors were obtained from a human donor who was either an allogeneic HSCT recipient or a stem cell or donor lymphocyte infusion donor (not recorded which). It is not recorded whose cells these are; they may come from a transplant donor.

V usage is TRBV4-3 and J usage is TRBJ1-6, with a weak D call TRBD1 (6 bases). The CDR3 has 17 residues. The V gene's germline CDR1 is LGHNA and CDR2 YSLEER. V gave up 0 bases and J gave up 10 bases, with 19 bases separating them. CDR3 in amino acids: CASSQDLAQGGNSPLHF. The CDR3 bases are TGCGCCAGCAGCCAAGATTTGGCACAGGGTGGTAACTCACCCCTCCACTTT.

This clonotype was recorded a few times. The rearrangement links TRBV5-1 to TRBJ1-3; 9 bases line up with TRBD1. The junction had 5 bases not matched to a gene; V was cut back by 4 bases and J by 0 bases. The length of the CDR3 is 16 residues. The germline V gene encodes CDR1 SGHRS and CDR2 YFSETQ. This chain's CDR3 is CASSPGQGSSGNTIYF. DNA for the CDR3: TGCGCCAGCAGCCCGGGACAGGGAAGCTCTGGAAACACCATATATTTT.

This clonotype was counted a few times. The chain carries TRBV5-1 and TRBJ1-2, with D unclear. Germline CDR1 reads SGHRS; CDR2 reads YFSETQ. CDR3 size: 14 residues. V gave up 0 bases and J gave up 5 bases, with 11 bases separating them. CDR3 region: CASSLEGSEYGYTF. DNA of the CDR3: TGCGCCAGCAGCTTGGAGGGATCTGAGTATGGCTACACCTTC.

This clonotype was seen a few times. The V call is TRBV29-1, the J call TRBJ2-7, with a weak D call TRBD2 (6 bases). The length of the CDR3 is 12 residues. Trimming removed 4 bases from V and 2 bases from J, with 9 bases in between. In germline, CDR1 is SQVTM, CDR2 ANQGSEA. CDR3 residues: CSVVWGAYEQYF. The CDR3 nucleotides are TGCAGCGTTGTGTGGGGGGCCTACGAGCAGTACTTC.